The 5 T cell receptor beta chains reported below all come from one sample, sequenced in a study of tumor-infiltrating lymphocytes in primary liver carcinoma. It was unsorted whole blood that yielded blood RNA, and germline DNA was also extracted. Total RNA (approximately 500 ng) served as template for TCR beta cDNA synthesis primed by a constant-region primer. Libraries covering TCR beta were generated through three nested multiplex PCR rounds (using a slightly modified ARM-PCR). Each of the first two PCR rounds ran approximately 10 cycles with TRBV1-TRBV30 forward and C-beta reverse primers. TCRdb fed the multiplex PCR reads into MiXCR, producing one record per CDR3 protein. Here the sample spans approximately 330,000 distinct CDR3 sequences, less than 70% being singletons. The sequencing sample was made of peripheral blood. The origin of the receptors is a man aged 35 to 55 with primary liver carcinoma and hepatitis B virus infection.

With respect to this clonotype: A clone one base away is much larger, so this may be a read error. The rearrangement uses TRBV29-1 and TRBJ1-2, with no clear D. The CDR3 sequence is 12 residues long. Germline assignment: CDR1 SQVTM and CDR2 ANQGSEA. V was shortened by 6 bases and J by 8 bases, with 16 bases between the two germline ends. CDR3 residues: CSVWGTDFGYTF. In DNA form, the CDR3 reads TGCAGCGTATGGGGAACAGACTTCGGCTACACCTTC. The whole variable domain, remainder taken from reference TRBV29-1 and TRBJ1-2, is SAVISQKPSRDICQRGTSLTIQCQVDSQVTMMFWYRQQPGQSLTLIATANQGSEATYESGFVIDKFPISRPNLTFSTLTVSNMSPEDSSIYLCSVWGTDFGYTFGSGTRLTVV.

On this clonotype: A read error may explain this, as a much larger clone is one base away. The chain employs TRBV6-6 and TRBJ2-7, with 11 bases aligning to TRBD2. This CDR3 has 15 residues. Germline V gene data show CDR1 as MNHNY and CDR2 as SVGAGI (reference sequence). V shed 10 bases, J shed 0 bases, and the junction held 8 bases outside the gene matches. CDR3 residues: CANTSTSGSSYEQYF. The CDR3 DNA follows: TGTGCCAACACCAGCACTAGCGGGAGCTCCTACGAGCAGTACTTC.

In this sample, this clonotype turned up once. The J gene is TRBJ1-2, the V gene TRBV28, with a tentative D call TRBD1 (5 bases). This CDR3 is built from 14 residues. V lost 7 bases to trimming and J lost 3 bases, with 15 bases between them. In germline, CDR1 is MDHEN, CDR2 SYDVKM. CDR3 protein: CASTLGWGHYGYTF. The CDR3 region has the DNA TGTGCCAGCACCCTGGGGTGGGGACACTATGGCTACACCTTC.

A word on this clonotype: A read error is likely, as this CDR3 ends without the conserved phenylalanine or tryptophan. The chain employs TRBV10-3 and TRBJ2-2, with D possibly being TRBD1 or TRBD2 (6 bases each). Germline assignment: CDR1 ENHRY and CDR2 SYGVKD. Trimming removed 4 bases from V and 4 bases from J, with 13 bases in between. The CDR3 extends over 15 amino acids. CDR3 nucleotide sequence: TGTGCCATCAGTGGACTAGGGGGACCCACCGGGGAGCTGTTTTAT. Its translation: CAISGLGGPTGELFY.

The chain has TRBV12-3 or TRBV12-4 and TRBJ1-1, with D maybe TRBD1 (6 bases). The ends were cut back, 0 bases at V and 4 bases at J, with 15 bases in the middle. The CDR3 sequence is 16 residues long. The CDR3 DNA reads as TGTGCCAGCAGTTTAGCGGAGGGGGACTTCCCCACTGAAGCTTTCTTT. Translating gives CASSLAEGDFPTEAFF.